This TCR beta chain was obtained from a study of cytomegalovirus exposure and HLA in healthy donors. Study-level findings and limits: Researchers counted around 160 TCR beta chains as cytomegalovirus-associated.

The V segment lost 6 bases and the J segment 3 bases; nucleotides outside the gene matches: 2. Germline-derived CDR1 and CDR2 are MDHEN and SYDVKM. The CDR3 loop spans 12 amino acids. As for this clone: Its antigen remains unidentified.

The PCR had 60 Vbeta and 13 Jbeta primers. TCRdb keeps only in-frame clones here, not all; method: immunoSEQ multiplex PCR. The repertoire holds 100,000 or so clones, with roughly 82% as singletons. The receptor was derived from a woman younger than 35 in good health and CMV-seronegative. The sequencing input was PBMCs. The rearrangement links TRBV28 to TRBJ2-7; TRBD1 matches 7 bases. CDR3 region: CASRGDSYEQYF. The CDR3 coding sequence is TGTGCCAGCAGAGGGGACAGCTACGAGCAGTACTTC.